This TCR beta chain was sequenced during a study of blood T cell repertoires in COVID-19. There are 13 residues in the CDR3. J lost 7 bases, V lost 9 bases, and 7 bases had no gene match. The repertoire was sequenced with immunoSEQ multiplex PCR; TCRdb's copy has only in-frame clones and lacks some. The data contain 280,000 or so clones, approximately 89% of them singletons. The chain joins TRBV12-3 or TRBV12-4 to TRBJ1-3, with 9 bases aligning to TRBD1. Material for sequencing was PBMCs or T cells enriched from blood (not recorded which). The sequence was obtained from a woman aged 45-65 years who had been exposed to COVID-19. The CDR3 loop is CASQGQGRNTIYF. The CDR3 DNA reads as TGTGCCAGTCAGGGACAGGGAAGGAACACCATATATTTT.